This T cell receptor (beta chain) was identified in a study of cytomegalovirus exposure and HLA in healthy donors. The CDR3 loop spans 18 amino acids. Method: immunoSEQ multiplex PCR; TCRdb's copy keeps in-frame clones and lacks some. The sample carries around 120,000 clones, roughly 90% recorded once. The donors were part of the validation cohort, which consisted of some 120 subjects and was separate from the first cohort of 670 or so subjects. This sequence was found in a woman younger than 30 in good health and CMV-seropositive. The J gene is TRBJ2-7, the V gene TRBV21-1; the table's D call, TRBD2, was not checked against the DNA. TRBV21-1 counts as a pseudogene. What was sequenced was PBMCs. The CDR3 coding sequence is TGTGCCAGCTCCTACTTCGAGGGCCGGGCCAAGCCCCTCTACGAGCAGTACTTC. Translated: CASSYFEGRAKPLYEQYF.